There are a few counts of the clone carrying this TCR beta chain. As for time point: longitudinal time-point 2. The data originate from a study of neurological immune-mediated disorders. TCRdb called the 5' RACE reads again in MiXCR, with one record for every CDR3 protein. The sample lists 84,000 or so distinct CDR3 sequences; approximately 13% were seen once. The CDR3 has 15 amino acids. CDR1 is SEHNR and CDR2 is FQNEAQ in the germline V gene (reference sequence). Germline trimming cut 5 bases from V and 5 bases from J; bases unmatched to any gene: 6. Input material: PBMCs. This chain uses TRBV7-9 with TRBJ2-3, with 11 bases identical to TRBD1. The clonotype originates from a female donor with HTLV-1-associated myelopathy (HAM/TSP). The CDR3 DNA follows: TGTGCCAGCAGCCTCCGGACAGGGGGCTTAGATACGCAGTATTTT. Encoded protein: CASSLRTGGLDTQYF.